This passage covers 14 T cell receptor beta chains from one sample sequenced in a study of T cells in Graves' hyperthyroidism and ophthalmopathy. TCR beta CDR3 sequences were amplified from RNA transcripts. TCR CDR3 regions were first amplified by RT-PCR with HTBI primers. Via MiXCR, TCRdb re-called the multiplex PCR reads, giving one row per CDR3 protein. The table includes 600,000 to 750,000 distinct CDR3 sequences, approximately 15% detected once. The sample was blood. These receptors all stem from a man in his fifties or sixties with Graves' hyperthyroidism.

This clonotype was seen ten or more times. The gene calls are TRBV20-1 and TRBJ2-3; 8 bases are a match to TRBD1. Germline V gene lookup returns CDR1 DFQATT and CDR2 SNEGSKA (reference sequence). With V trimmed by 6 bases and J by 14 bases, 10 bases remained unmatched. The CDR3 totals 11 residues. The CDR3 bases are TGCAGTGCCCCTCAGGGGGCGAGACCGTATTTT. This translates into CSAPQGARPYF.

This clonotype has at least ten counts. This chain links TRBV20-1 with TRBJ2-1; 16 bases align to TRBD2. The CDR3 spans 19 residues. V was clipped by 5 bases and J by 1 base; unmatched bases: 11. Germline CDR1 DFQATT, CDR2 SNEGSKA (reference sequence). CDR3 sequence: CSAQDAGTSGRASYNEQFF. The CDR3 nucleotides read TGCAGTGCTCAAGACGCCGGGACTAGCGGGAGGGCATCCTACAATGAGCAGTTCTTC.

This clonotype was detected many times. The V and J genes are TRBV28 and TRBJ1-2; TRBD1 matches 8 bases. The V gene's germline CDR1 is MDHEN and CDR2 SYDVKM. The CDR3 spans 13 residues. V dropped 2 bases and J dropped 7; count of bases not matched to a gene: 3. The CDR3 reads CASSLGRGLGYTF. CDR3 in DNA: TGTGCCAGCAGTTTAGGCAGGGGGCTTGGCTACACCTTC.

This clonotype was recorded at least ten times. CDR3 bases: TGTGCCAGCAGCGGGAACCAGGGGGCTACGGACACTGAAGCTTTCTTT. Its protein product is CASSGNQGATDTEAFF. The chain carries TRBV3-1 and TRBJ1-1, with 8 bases identical to TRBD1. Germline V gives CDR1 LGHDT, CDR2 YNNKEL (reference sequence). The CDR3 has 16 residues. Unmatched junction bases numbered 11, after V lost 5 bases and J lost 3 bases.

The chain combines TRBV10-1 with TRBJ2-1; 10 nucleotides align to TRBD2. Germline V CDR1 and CDR2: WNHNN, SYGVQD (reference sequence). The CDR3 extends over 15 amino acids. J lost 4 bases, V lost 4 bases, and 4 bases had no gene match. CDR3 bases: TGCGCCAGCAGTGCCGGGACTAGCGCTTACAATGAGCAGTTCTTC. This encodes CASSAGTSAYNEQFF.

This clonotype was picked up many times. The V gene is TRBV5-6, the J gene TRBJ2-1, with 15 bases lining up with TRBD2. Germline CDR1 and CDR2: SGHDT and YYEEEE. The CDR3 extends over 15 amino acids. Trimming removed 4 bases from V and 6 bases from J; junction bases left unmatched: 2. CDR3 amino acids: CASSGLAGGRNEQFF. CDR3 in DNA: TGTGCCAGCAGCGGACTAGCGGGAGGGCGCAATGAGCAGTTCTTC.

In its sample, this clonotype was seen many times. The chain employs TRBV6-1 and TRBJ1-1; TRBD1 is a possible D gene (6 bases). Germline V gives CDR1 MNHNS, CDR2 SASEGT. V was cut by 2 bases and J by 4 bases, with 11 bases left in between. The CDR3 loop spans 14 amino acids. The DNA of the CDR3 is TGTGCCAGCAGTGAATGGGGGGCGGGCACTGAAGCTTTCTTT. It translates to CASSEWGAGTEAFF.

This clonotype was detected ten times or more. The chain carries TRBV9 and TRBJ2-5; weak D call: TRBD2 (5 bases). Germline values: CDR1 SGDLS, CDR2 YYNGEE. This CDR3 comprises 13 residues. The ends were cut back, 3 bases at V and 3 bases at J, with 9 bases in the middle. The CDR3 loop reads CASSGRTEETQYF. In DNA form, the CDR3 reads TGTGCCAGCAGCGGGAGGACCGAAGAGACCCAGTACTTC.

In its sample, this clonotype was seen a few times. The chain combines TRBV12-3 or TRBV12-4 with TRBJ1-2; 9 bases are shared with TRBD1. After removal of 5 bases from V and 2 bases from J, the junction contained 6 bases not matched to a gene. CDR3 length equals 15 residues. CDR3 protein: CASSAYGQGNYGYTF. The CDR3 DNA reads TGTGCCAGCAGTGCCTACGGACAGGGGAACTATGGCTACACCTTC.

This clonotype was counted between two and nine times. A read error may explain this, as a much larger clone is one base away. The chain is built from TRBV11-3 and TRBJ1-6, with a tentative D call TRBD1 (6 bases). Per germline, CDR1 SGHNT and CDR2 YENEEA. There are 13 residues in the CDR3. The CDR3 sequence: CASGEGVNSPPHF. CDR3 DNA sequence: TGTGCCAGCGGCGAGGGGGTAAATTCACCCCCCCACTTT.

This clonotype was observed at least ten times. The CDR3, as DNA: TGTGCCAGCAGCGCGCAGGGGGCCCTCACTGAAGCTTTCTTT. Protein: CASSAQGALTEAFF. The chain recombines TRBV7-3 with TRBJ1-1, with TRBD1 matching 8 bases. Germline CDR1 is SGHTA and CDR2 is FQGTGA. V lost 5 bases, J lost 4 bases, and 6 bases stayed unmatched. The CDR3 covers 14 residues.

This clonotype was seen at least ten times. V usage is TRBV27 and J usage is TRBJ2-7, with D possibly TRBD2 on 6 matching bases. This CDR3 region has 15 residues. The germline V gene encodes CDR1 MNHEY and CDR2 SMNVEV (reference sequence). Trimming stripped 2 bases from V and 2 bases from J, with 13 bases between. CDR3 DNA: TGTGCCAGCAGTTTAGCGCTAGGGGAGGCCTACGAGCAGTACTTC. Translated: CASSLALGEAYEQYF.

V usage is TRBV19 and J usage is TRBJ2-1; the D gene could be TRBD1 or TRBD2 (5 bases each). Germline V CDR1 and CDR2: LNHDA, SQIVND (reference sequence). This CDR3 is built from 13 residues. V was shortened by 10 bases and J by 3 bases, with 13 bases between the two germline ends. This chain's CDR3 is CATRDGVYNEQFF. The CDR3 DNA sequence: TGTGCCACCAGGGACGGGGTCTACAATGAGCAGTTCTTC. The full variable domain, its missing parts supplied by reference TRBV19 and TRBJ2-1, is DGGITQSPKYLFRKEGQNVTLSCEQNLNHDAMYWYRQDPGQGLRLIYYSQIVNDFQKGDIAEGYSVSREKKESFPLTVTSAQKNPTAFYLCATRDGVYNEQFFGPGTRLTVL.

This clonotype was recorded only once. The rearrangement joins TRBV4-1 to TRBJ2-1; perhaps TRBD2 as D (5 bases). V was cut by 4 bases and J by 4 bases, with 20 bases left in between. From germline, CDR1 is MGHRA and CDR2 YSYEKL. The CDR3 is 17 amino acids. CDR3 bases: TGCGCCAGCAGCCCCAAACGCGAAGGCGGGCAATACAATGAGCAGTTCTTC. Its protein is CASSPKREGGQYNEQFF.